Given below is one T cell receptor beta chain in context. V gave up 3 bases and J gave up 10 bases; unmatched junction bases: 7. The length of the CDR3 is 15 residues. Germline V gene lookup returns CDR1 LGHDT and CDR2 YNNKEL (reference sequence). This specimen belongs to a study of T-cell reconstitution after alpha-beta-depleted transplantation in children. The authors prepared the TCRbeta library with unique molecular identifiers. TCRdb reprocessed the PCR reads via MiXCR and lists one record per CDR3 protein. The table has some 220,000 distinct CDR3 sequences, under 9.5% seen once; the top ten hold around 6%.

The TCR was taken from a human donor who donated a stem cell graft to a child with acute lymphoblastic leukemia. Sequencing used PBMCs from the stem cell graft donor, obtained from the stem cell graft. The chain has TRBV3-1 and TRBJ2-1; TRBD2 agrees at 12 bases. The CDR3 spells CASSHPSGGAGEQFF. As DNA, the CDR3 is TGTGCCAGCAGCCACCCTAGCGGGGGGGCGGGCGAGCAGTTCTTC.